The rows below give T cell receptor beta chains drawn from one sample of a study of blood T cell repertoires in COVID-19. Sequenced by immunoSEQ multiplex PCR; TCRdb stores in-frame clones only, minus some. The sample lists 450,000 or so clones; 80% to 95% were seen once. Material: PBMCs or T cells enriched from blood (not recorded which). Receptors originate from a man younger than 35 who had recovered from COVID-19. CDR3s include the opening cysteine and the closing phenylalanine or tryptophan.

V: TRBV7-8; CDR3: CASSLNQQAILPYGYTF
V: TRBV5-5; CDR3: CASSLDPGTGELFF
V: TRBV28; CDR3: CASSLVSGTLNTEAFF
V: TRBV28; CDR3: CASSPYWSSGANVLTF
V: TRBV30; CDR3: CAWSNAGSEKLFF
V: TRBV5-6; CDR3: CASSRLVPSSGNTIYF
V: TRBV6-5; CDR3: CASSQGILNEKLFF
V: TRBV28; CDR3: CASKTPREQYF
V: TRBV15; CDR3: CATSSGTGGLNEQFF
V: TRBV28; CDR3: CASSQIDEQYF
V: TRBV5-1; CDR3: CASSLLDLSYEQYF
V: TRBV5-1; CDR3: CASSLLGTSTEAFF
V: TRBV6-5; CDR3: CASSYGQGGGYTF
V: TRBV6-5; CDR3: CASSYNRGADTEAFF
V: TRBV20-1; CDR3: CSASKRGYKNIQYF
V: TRBV10-3; CDR3: CATTGQTEDPQHF
V: TRBV2; CDR3: CASSRQVRSNQPQHF